The clone carrying this T cell receptor (beta chain) was recorded a few times. The antigen remains unidentified. The V gene lost 6 bases and the J gene lost 5 bases, with 10 bases spanning the gap. CDR3 size: 12 residues. This entry comes from a study of T-cell reconstitution after alpha-beta-depleted transplantation in children. Study-wide points: At one year after transplant, newly produced T cells mostly accounted for T-cell counts and diversity.

Unique molecular identifiers tagged the TCRbeta library. TCRdb processed the PCR reads anew with MiXCR; each CDR3 protein has one entry. The sample consists of about 580,000 distinct CDR3 sequences, approximately 22% of them appearing once. The sample here was PBMCs, mostly from graft donor cells, taken 360 days after TCRalphabeta/CD19-depleted stem cell transplant. The chain has TRBV12-3 or TRBV12-4 and TRBJ1-1; perhaps TRBD1 as D (5 bases). This clonotype originated in a boy under three years old who had a stem cell transplant for acute myeloid leukemia, so the T cells may come from the graft donor. CDR3 coding DNA: TGTGCCAGCAGATATGGGGGTACTGAAGCTTTCTTT. Its translation: CASRYGGTEAFF.